Listed below are T cell receptor beta chains from one sample, sequenced in a study of OX40 agonist ivuxolimab in advanced cancers. Clones were read by immunoSEQ multiplex PCR, and TCRdb kept only the in-frame ones, dropping some. Counted here are almost 90,000 clones, roughly 91% occurring once; the ten biggest clones make up over 0.65%. This material consisted of CD4+ or CD8+ T cells sorted from blood, taken in a trial of the OX40 agonist ivuxolimab. Receptors were obtained from an adult with an advanced solid tumor such as melanoma, head and neck, liver or kidney cancer. Each CDR3 is given with its conserved first and last residue. Each record gives: V gene, clone size, D gene, J gene, CDR3 DNA, CDR3 protein. D genes are given only for firm matches. Some rows mark clone size as missing; the rest say once, few, many or name a class of expanded clone.

TRBV2,-,-,TRBJ1-1,TGTGCCAGCAGGACGGGGGGAAGGACTGAAGCTTTCTTT,CASRTGGRTEAFF
TRBV10-2,-,-,TRBJ1-1,TGCGCCAGCAGTGTCAACAGAGGGAACACTGAAGCTTTCTTT,CASSVNRGNTEAFF
TRBV28,-,TRBD1,TRBJ1-5,TGTGCCAGCAACTCAGACAGGGGAGGGCAGCCCCAGCATTTT,CASNSDRGGQPQHF
TRBV23-1,once,TRBD1,TRBJ1-1,TGCGCCAGCAGTCCCAACATGGGGGACGACAGGGTGAACACTGAAGCTTTCTTT,CASSPNMGDDRVNTEAFF
TRBV18,-,-,TRBJ2-5,TGTGCCAGCTCACGATTACGCCAAGAGACCCAGTACTTC,CASSRLRQETQYF
TRBV6-5,-,-,TRBJ2-3,TGTGCCAGCAGTTACGGCGGGTATAGCACAGATACGCAGTATTTT,CASSYGGYSTDTQYF
TRBV6-6,-,TRBD2,TRBJ2-5,TGTGCCAGCAGGCAGACTAGCGAGGAGACCCAGTACTTC,CASRQTSEETQYF
TRBV23-1,-,TRBD1,TRBJ1-5,TGCGCCAGCAGTCACTACTCCTGGACAGGGGGCAATCAGCCCCAGCATTTT,CASSHYSWTGGNQPQHF
TRBV5-6,-,TRBD2,TRBJ2-3,TGTGCCAGCAGCTTGATGGGCGGGGGGGGCACAGATACGCAGTATTTT,CASSLMGGGGTDTQYF
TRBV28,-,TRBD1,TRBJ2-5,TGTGCCAGCAGTTTACAGGGGGCTGTTAAGACCCAGTACTTC,CASSLQGAVKTQYF
TRBV9,once,-,TRBJ2-7,TGTGCCAGCAGCCTCACCCCCATCAACTACGAGCAGTACTTC,CASSLTPINYEQYF
TRBV28,-,-,TRBJ1-4,TGTGCCAGCAGTTCCGGGTCCCAAAGGGAAAAACTGTTTTTT,CASSSGSQREKLFF
TRBV19,once,-,TRBJ2-7,TGTGCCAGTAGTATATCGGGGCGGTACGAGCAGTACTTC,CASSISGRYEQYF
TRBV10-3,-,-,TRBJ1-1,TGTGCCATCAGTGAGTCGATGAGGGGGACTGAAGCTTTCTTT,CAISESMRGTEAFF
TRBV9,-,-,TRBJ2-2,TGTGCCAGCAGCCCGCTCCCGGACAGCACCGGGGAGCTGTTTTTT,CASSPLPDSTGELFF
TRBV5-6,-,TRBD1,TRBJ2-6,TGTGCCAGCAGCTTGGACAGGGGGTCCTTCTCTGGGGCCAACGTCCTGACTTTC,CASSLDRGSFSGANVLTF
TRBV29-1,-,-,TRBJ1-2,TGCAGCGTTCTGCTCGAAGCTAACTATGGCTACACCTTC,CSVLLEANYGYTF
TRBV6-7,-,-,TRBJ2-5,TGTGCCAGCAGTTATTTTAGCGAAGAGACCCAGTACTTC,CASSYFSEETQYF
TRBV28,-,-,TRBJ1-5,TGTGCCAGCAGTTTACCAGGGAAAAGTGGCAATCAGCCCCAGCATTTT,CASSLPGKSGNQPQHF
TRBV7-9,-,-,TRBJ1-5,TGTGCCAGCAGCTTAGTTGGGGATCAGCCCCAGCATTTT,CASSLVGDQPQHF
TRBV7-2,-,TRBD2,TRBJ2-7,TGTGCCAGCAGCTTAGGACTAGCGAGCTCCTACGAGCAGTACTTC,CASSLGLASSYEQYF
TRBV6-5,few,-,TRBJ2-7,TGTGCCAGCAGTGGCCGGGGAGCGGGCTCCTACGAGCAGTACTTC,CASSGRGAGSYEQYF
TRBV9,-,TRBD2,TRBJ2-1,TGTGCCAGCAGCACAGGCTCTCCGGGAGGGAAGAACAATGAGCAGTTCTTC,CASSTGSPGGKNNEQFF
TRBV9,-,TRBD1,TRBJ1-4,TGTGCCAGCAATCAACAGGGGGCTAATGAAAAACTGTTTTTT,CASNQQGANEKLFF
TRBV5-1,-,TRBD2,TRBJ2-7,TGCGCCAGCAGCTTAACTAGCGGGAGGGCCGTGTCCTACGAGCAGTACTTC,CASSLTSGRAVSYEQYF
TRBV30,-,-,TRBJ1-1,TGTGCCTGGAGTCCTTCCTATATAGCTGAAGCTTTCTTT,CAWSPSYIAEAFF
TRBV28,-,-,TRBJ2-7,TGTGCCAGCAGTTTATCCACGTCCTACGAGCAGTACTTC,CASSLSTSYEQYF
TRBV11-2,-,-,TRBJ2-2,TGTGCCAGCAGCTTAAGTGGGAACACCGGGGAGCTGTTTTTT,CASSLSGNTGELFF
TRBV5-1,-,TRBD2,TRBJ2-5,TGCGCCAGCAGCACTAGCACTAGCGGGGCGGAGACCCAGTACTTC,CASSTSTSGAETQYF
TRBV27,-,TRBD1,TRBJ1-5,TGTGCCAGCAGCCCCGACAGGGATAGACAGCCCCAGCATTTT,CASSPDRDRQPQHF
TRBV7-9,-,-,TRBJ2-5,TGTGCCAGCAGCTTAGAGAACCCAGAGACCCAGTACTTC,CASSLENPETQYF
TRBV21-1,-,-,TRBJ2-2,TGTGCCAGCAAAAGGCGGGACACCGGGCACGGGAACACCGGGGAGCTGTTTTTT,CASKRRDTGHGNTGELFF
TRBV7-2,-,TRBD2,TRBJ2-7,TGTGCCAGCAGCTTCACTAGCGGGACCTACGAGCAGTACTTC,CASSFTSGTYEQYF
TRBV9,-,-,TRBJ2-2,TGTGCCAGCAGCGTAGCCGTGGGCGCGAACACCGGGGAGCTGTTTTTT,CASSVAVGANTGELFF
TRBV5-1,-,-,TRBJ1-5,TGCGCCAGCAGCCCAGAGGACAGCAGCAATCAGCCCCAGCATTTT,CASSPEDSSNQPQHF
TRBV5-1,-,-,TRBJ2-1,TGCGCCAGCAGCTTACGCGAGAGCTCCTACAATGAGCAGTTCTTC,CASSLRESSYNEQFF
TRBV9,-,-,TRBJ2-1,TGTGCCAGCAGCCCATCAAGCGGGCTCTCCTTCTACAATGAGCAGTTCTTC,CASSPSSGLSFYNEQFF
TRBV10-3,-,-,TRBJ2-3,TGTGCCATCAGTCCTACAGGGGAGGCGGGAGATACGCAGTATTTT,CAISPTGEAGDTQYF
TRBV7-2,-,TRBD1,TRBJ1-2,TGTGCCAGCAGCTTACAGACAGGGGGCCTCTATGGCTACACCTTC,CASSLQTGGLYGYTF
TRBV5-4,-,TRBD1,TRBJ1-2,TGTGCCAGCAGCTTGAAGCAGGGGGCTACTTCTAACTATGGCTACACCTTC,CASSLKQGATSNYGYTF
TRBV25-1,-,TRBD2,TRBJ2-2,TGTGCCAGCAGTGGACTAGCGGGGGGCTATAACACCGGGGAGCTGTTTTTT,CASSGLAGGYNTGELFF
TRBV5-7,-,-,TRBJ1-5,TGTGCCAGCAGGTTCTTGCAGGGAGGCAATCAGCCCCAGCATTTT,CASRFLQGGNQPQHF
TRBV11-2,-,-,TRBJ2-7,TGTGCCAGCAGCCCACAAGTTCATGAGCAGTACTTC,CASSPQVHEQYF
TRBV6-5,-,-,TRBJ1-1,TGTGCCAGCAGTTACGGGGCAGTGAGTACTGAAGCTTTCTTT,CASSYGAVSTEAFF
TRBV6-5,few,TRBD1,TRBJ1-6,TGTGCCAGCAGTTGGGACAGGGGAGGGGATTCACCCCTCCACTTT,CASSWDRGGDSPLHF
TRBV4-3,-,TRBD2,TRBJ2-5,TGCGCCAGCAGCCAAGATCTAGCGGGAGGGCAAGAGACCCAGTACTTC,CASSQDLAGGQETQYF
TRBV7-9,-,-,TRBJ2-2,TGTGCCAGCAGCCACCCACCTGGGCACGGGGAGCTGTTTTTT,CASSHPPGHGELFF
TRBV5-1,-,-,TRBJ2-3,TGCGCCAGCTCCGAGGACTTCACAGATACGCAGTATTTT,CASSEDFTDTQYF
TRBV7-9,-,TRBD1,TRBJ1-2,TGTGCCAGCAGCTTAGGGACAGGGGGCGATGGCTATGGCTACACCTTC,CASSLGTGGDGYGYTF
TRBV28,once,-,TRBJ2-2,TGTGCCAGCAGTTTGGGCCAGCACACCGGGGAGCTGTTTTTT,CASSLGQHTGELFF
TRBV6-1,-,-,TRBJ1-5,TGTGCCAGCAGCGTAGACACTAGCAATCAGCCCCAGCATTTT,CASSVDTSNQPQHF
TRBV28,once,-,TRBJ2-1,TGTGCCAGCAGTTTTTTGGCGGGGCGCCCCTCGAACAATGAGCAGTTCTTC,CASSFLAGRPSNNEQFF